The 18 T cell receptor beta chains below were found in one sample sequenced in a study of blood T cell repertoires in COVID-19. Profiled with immunoSEQ multiplex PCR; TCRdb holds only in-frame clones, not every one. The sample yields under 250,000 clones, approximately 90% seen once. The material sequenced was PBMCs or T cells enriched from blood (not recorded which). The receptors were sampled from a woman younger than 45 with acute COVID-19.

The rearrangement uses TRBV29-1 and TRBJ1-1; 7 bases match TRBD1. CDR1 SQVTM and CDR2 ANQGSEA come from the germline V gene. The CDR3 is 24 amino acids. V lost 0 bases and J lost 0; bases outside the gene matches: 31. This CDR3 reads CSVEEHRDLGDSVLLAVMNTEAFF. The CDR3 nucleotides read TGCAGCGTTGAAGAACATAGGGACTTAGGGGACAGCGTTTTACTTGCCGTCATGAACACTGAAGCTTTCTTT.

The chain uses TRBV7-6 and TRBJ2-7, with D possibly TRBD1 on 6 matching bases. The germline V gene encodes CDR1 SGHVS and CDR2 FNYEAQ. The V gene lost 5 bases and the J gene lost 0 bases, with 14 bases spanning the gap. The CDR3 runs 15 residues. CDR3: CASSPTGNPSYEQYF. The CDR3 bases are TGTGCCAGCAGCCCAACAGGGAATCCCTCCTACGAGCAGTACTTC.

The chain has TRBV15 and TRBJ1-5, with no clear D. V lost 5 bases, J lost 2 bases, and 13 bases lay in between. This CDR3 comprises 15 residues. Germline CDR1 and CDR2: LNHNV and YYDKDF (reference sequence). The CDR3 reads CATSRSGNGNQPQHF. In DNA form, the CDR3 reads TGTGCCACCAGCCGTTCGGGGAATGGCAATCAGCCCCAGCATTTT.

This chain connects TRBV14 to TRBJ2-1, with D possibly TRBD1 on 5 matching bases. CDR1 is SGHDN, CDR2 FVKESK, per germline. CDR3 length equals 15 residues. Trimming took 0 bases from V and 8 from J, leaving 14 bases between them. The CDR3 loop reads CASSQDRVRADEQFF. The CDR3 DNA is TGTGCCAGCAGCCAAGACAGGGTCAGGGCGGATGAGCAGTTCTTC.

The chain carries TRBV19 and TRBJ2-7; 8 bases line up with TRBD1. Trimming at V came to 3 bases and at J to 3 bases, leaving 4 bases not matched to a gene. The CDR3 has 14 amino acids. CDR1 is LNHDA, CDR2 SQIVND, per germline (reference sequence). CDR3 region: CASSIGQGIYEQYF. Written as DNA, the CDR3 is TGTGCCAGTAGTATTGGACAGGGAATCTACGAGCAGTACTTC.

V usage is TRBV6-5 and J usage is TRBJ1-1; no clear D gene. CDR3 size: 12 residues. Germline loops: CDR1 MNHEY, CDR2 SVGAGI. Trimming cost V 10 bases and J 0 bases, with 9 bases left between them. CDR3 loop: CATMRMNTEAFF. The CDR3, as DNA: TGTGCCACCATGCGGATGAACACTGAAGCTTTCTTT.

This chain joins TRBV19 and TRBJ1-5; 7 positions agree with TRBD1. Germline CDR1 and CDR2: LNHDA and SQIVND (reference sequence). The CDR3 has 16 residues. With V trimmed by 7 bases and J by 0 bases, 9 bases remained unmatched. Here the CDR3 reads CASTRVGTDSNQPQHF. In DNA form, the CDR3 reads TGTGCCAGTACTCGCGTGGGGACAGATAGCAATCAGCCCCAGCATTTT.

This sequence joins TRBV29-1 and TRBJ2-7, with 9 bases that match TRBD2. There are 16 residues in the CDR3. V gave up 3 bases and J gave up 2 bases; unmatched junction bases: 11. Germline CDR1 SQVTM, CDR2 ANQGSEA. This CDR3 reads CSVDSLGASGAYEQYF. The CDR3 nucleotides read TGCAGCGTTGACTCCCTCGGGGCTAGCGGGGCCTACGAGCAGTACTTC.

The chain couples TRBV5-6 to TRBJ1-2, with a tentative D call TRBD1 (5 bases). Germline V gene sequence: CDR1 SGHDT, CDR2 YYEEEE. The CDR3 extends over 15 amino acids. V was clipped by 4 bases and J by 0 bases, with 13 bases between them. CDR3: CASSIRTNSNYGYTF. As DNA, the CDR3 is TGTGCCAGCAGCATCAGGACAAATTCTAACTATGGCTACACCTTC.

The chain is built from TRBV7-2 and TRBJ2-5; D possibly corresponds to TRBD1 (5 bases). Germline assignment: CDR1 SGHTA and CDR2 FQGNSA. The ends were cut back, 3 bases at V and 7 bases at J, with 12 bases in the middle. There are 13 residues in the CDR3. As DNA, the CDR3 is TGTGCCAGCAGCTTCAGGGAATCGGGGACCCAGTACTTC. This codes for CASSFRESGTQYF.

This chain links TRBV27 with TRBJ1-5; 9 bases are shared with TRBD1. V trimming: 5 bases; J trimming: 4 bases; junction bases outside the gene matches: 6. This CDR3 has 15 residues. In germline, CDR1 is MNHEY, CDR2 SMNVEV (reference sequence). In DNA form, the CDR3 reads TGTGCCAGCAGTCCCGGGACAGGGAAGAATCAGCCCCAGCATTTT. This sequence encodes CASSPGTGKNQPQHF.

The chain combines TRBV5-1 with TRBJ1-2; possible D gene TRBD1, 5 bases. The CDR3 extends over 15 amino acids. Germline V CDR1 and CDR2: SGHRS, YFSETQ. V shed 4 bases and J shed 7 bases, with 20 bases lying between them. The CDR3 bases are TGCGCCAGCAGCGCCTACGGTGGGGGGATAGCTGGCTACACCTTC. It codes for CASSAYGGGIAGYTF.

V gene TRBV11-2 combines with J gene TRBJ1-5, with D unclear. Trimming removed 4 bases from V and 3 bases from J, with 7 bases in between. The germline V gene has CDR1 SGHAT and CDR2 FQNNGV. The CDR3 runs 13 residues. The CDR3 region is CASSWEHNQPQHF. CDR3 nucleotide sequence: TGTGCCAGCAGCTGGGAGCACAATCAGCCCCAGCATTTT.

The V call is TRBV5-8, the J call TRBJ2-5; 7 bases match TRBD1. CDR1 and CDR2 from the germline V gene are SGHTS and YDEGEE. The CDR3 spans 13 residues. J gave up 2 bases and V 6 bases, and 4 bases lay outside the gene matches. CDR3 bases: TGTGCCAGCACCACGGGACAGCAAGAGACCCAGTACTTC. Protein product: CASTTGQQETQYF.

The V call is TRBV2, the J call TRBJ1-5; TRBD1 might be the D (6 bases). The V end was cut by 8 bases, the J end by 3 bases, with 11 bases between. CDR3 length: 13 residues. CDR1 is SNHLY and CDR2 is FYNNEI in the germline V gene. The chain's CDR3 is CASHRAPNQPQHF. The DNA of the CDR3 is TGTGCCAGCCACAGGGCCCCCAATCAGCCCCAGCATTTT.

The chain is built from TRBV28 and TRBJ2-5; 7 bases agree with TRBD2. This CDR3 spans 13 amino acids. V lost 6 bases to trimming and J lost 5 bases; unmatched junction nucleotides: 6. Germline assignment: CDR1 MDHEN and CDR2 SYDVKM. CDR3 loop: CASSRSGLETQYF. CDR3 DNA: TGTGCCAGCAGCCGTAGCGGGCTTGAGACCCAGTACTTC.

As to this clone: The identical CDR3 is also encoded by other nucleotide sequences in the sample. The genes are TRBV7-6 and TRBJ2-5; 14 bases map to TRBD2. CDR1 and CDR2 (germline): SGHVS, FNYEAQ. Germline trimming cut 1 base from V and 2 bases from J; bases unmatched to any gene: 3. CDR3 size: 17 residues. This CDR3 reads CASSLGGLAGGQETQYF. The CDR3 coding sequence is TGTGCCAGCAGCTTAGGCGGACTAGCGGGGGGTCAAGAGACCCAGTACTTC.

V and J are TRBV5-4 and TRBJ1-3; 7 positions agree with TRBD1. CDR3 length: 15 amino acids. V lost 5 bases and J lost 1; bases outside the gene matches: 6. The V gene's germline CDR1 is SGHNT and CDR2 YYREEE (reference sequence). For the CDR3, the DNA is TGTGCCAGCAGTTTCCTGGGACAGTCTGGAAACACCATATATTTT. The encoded protein is CASSFLGQSGNTIYF.